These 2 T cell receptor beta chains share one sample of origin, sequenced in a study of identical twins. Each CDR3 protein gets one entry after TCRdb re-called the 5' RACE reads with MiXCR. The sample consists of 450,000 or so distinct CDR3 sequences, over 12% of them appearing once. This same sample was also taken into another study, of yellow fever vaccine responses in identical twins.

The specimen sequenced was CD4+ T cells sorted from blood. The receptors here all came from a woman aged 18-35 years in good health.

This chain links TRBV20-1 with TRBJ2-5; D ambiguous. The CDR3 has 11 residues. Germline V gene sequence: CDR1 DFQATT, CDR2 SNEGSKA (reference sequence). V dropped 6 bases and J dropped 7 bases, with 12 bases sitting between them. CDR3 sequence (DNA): TGCAGTGCCATTCTTCTAGGGACCCAGTACTTC. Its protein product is CSAILLGTQYF.

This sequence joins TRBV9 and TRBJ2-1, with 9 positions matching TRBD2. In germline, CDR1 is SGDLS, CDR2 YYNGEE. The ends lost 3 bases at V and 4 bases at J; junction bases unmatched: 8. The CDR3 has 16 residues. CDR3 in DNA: TGTGCCAGCAGCGAGGGTTTGCTAGCGGGGTACAATGAGCAGTTCTTC. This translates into CASSEGLLAGYNEQFF.